The 27 T cell receptor beta chains given below trace back to one sample, sequenced in a study of blood T cell repertoires in COVID-19. TCRdb's table, derived via immunoSEQ multiplex PCR, lists solely in-frame clones and lacks some. In the table there are 390,000 or so clones, roughly 89% of which are singletons. The specimen sequenced was PBMCs or T cells enriched from blood (not recorded which). The receptors shown here come from a woman between 45 and 65 years old who had recovered from COVID-19.

The sample holds one count of this clone. The chain links TRBV28 to TRBJ1-2, with D perhaps matching TRBD1 (6 bases). Trimming took 7 bases from V and 8 from J, leaving 11 bases between them. The CDR3 spans 11 residues. Germline values: CDR1 MDHEN, CDR2 SYDVKM. The CDR3 loop is CASIGGQGYTF. The CDR3 DNA reads as TGTGCCAGCATCGGGGGGCAAGGCTACACCTTC.

This clone occurred once. The J gene is TRBJ1-1, the V gene TRBV28; 8 positions agree with TRBD1. The length of the CDR3 is 17 residues. Trimming cost V 1 base and J 0 bases; bases outside gene matches: 7. Germline V lookup: CDR1 MDHEN, CDR2 SYDVKM. The CDR3 spells CASSLFLIQGVNTEAFF. In DNA form, the CDR3 reads TGTGCCAGCAGTTTATTCCTGATACAGGGGGTGAACACTGAAGCTTTCTTT.

The chain employs TRBV27 and TRBJ2-1; 10 bases agree with TRBD1. V lost 9 bases, J lost 7 bases, and 12 bases stayed unmatched. The CDR3 has 15 amino acids. In germline, CDR1 is MNHEY, CDR2 SMNVEV (reference sequence). Here the CDR3 DNA reads TGTGCCAGTCGCGCCCCGGGACAGGGGTCGAATGAGCAGTTCTTC. Translated: CASRAPGQGSNEQFF.

This chain's CDR3 is CASSRQVTDTQYF. CDR3 sequence (DNA): TGTGCCAGCAGTCGGCAGGTCACAGATACGCAGTATTTT. V usage is TRBV7-3 and J usage is TRBJ2-3; D is undetermined. The CDR3 extends over 13 amino acids. Germline CDR1 and CDR2: SGHTA and FQGTGA. Trimming cost V 6 bases and J 2 bases, with 9 bases left between them.

The V and J genes are TRBV6-7 and TRBJ1-2; D possibly corresponds to TRBD1 (6 bases). TRBV6-7 is assigned to the ORF class and has an uncertain function. Trimming shortened V by 6 bases and J by 0 bases, and 14 bases separated the two germline ends. The CDR3 is made up of 15 amino acids. CDR3 in DNA: TGTGCCAGCAGACAGGGTAAGACAGCTAACTATGGCTACACCTTC. Residues: CASRQGKTANYGYTF.

The chain couples TRBV19 to TRBJ2-6; D perhaps matches TRBD1 (5 bases). The V gene's germline CDR1 is LNHDA and CDR2 SQIVND (reference sequence). The CDR3 spans 15 residues. V lost 6 bases and J lost 0, with 9 bases in between. The CDR3 loop reads CASRDTHSGANVLTF. For the CDR3, the DNA is TGTGCCAGTAGGGACACACACTCTGGGGCCAACGTCCTGACTTTC.

This rearrangement joins TRBV5-6 to TRBJ1-1; TRBD1 agrees at 7 bases. This CDR3 comprises 14 residues. The V gene end was trimmed by 4 bases and the J gene end by 0 bases; junction bases not matched to a gene: 3. Germline-derived CDR1 and CDR2 are SGHDT and YYEEEE. The CDR3 loop reads CASSHGTVNTEAFF. DNA of the CDR3: TGTGCCAGCAGCCACGGGACAGTGAACACTGAAGCTTTCTTT.

The CDR3 protein is CASSPGYRGGLGDTQYF. The CDR3 coding sequence is TGCGCCAGCAGCCCCGGGTATCGGGGGGGCCTAGGAGATACGCAGTATTTT. V gene TRBV5-1 combines with J gene TRBJ2-3, with 8 nucleotides matching TRBD2. Germline CDR1 SGHRS, CDR2 YFSETQ. With V trimmed by 4 bases and J by 5 bases, 15 bases remained unmatched. The CDR3 loop spans 17 amino acids.

The chain couples TRBV2 to TRBJ1-5, with TRBD1 identical over 7 bases. Per the germline V gene, CDR1 is SNHLY and CDR2 is FYNNEI. This CDR3 comprises 13 residues. Trimming cost V 3 bases and J 6 bases; bases outside gene matches: 2. The CDR3 is CASSEQGGQPQHF. Here the CDR3 DNA reads TGTGCCAGCAGTGAGCAGGGGGGTCAGCCCCAGCATTTT.

This chain joins TRBV6-5 and TRBJ1-1; weak D call: TRBD1 (6 bases). Per the germline V gene, CDR1 is MNHEY and CDR2 is SVGAGI. Trimming removed 11 bases at V and 7 bases at J, with 17 bases between. The CDR3 loop spans 12 amino acids. The CDR3 DNA follows: TGTGCCGGGAGCCCCGGACAGTTTGAAGCTTTCTTT. Its translation is CAGSPGQFEAFF.

This clone came up once. This rearrangement joins TRBV13 to TRBJ2-3, with D tentatively TRBD2 (5 bases). CDR3 size: 15 residues. Trimming stripped 5 bases from V and 4 bases from J, with 16 bases between. Per germline, CDR1 PRHDT and CDR2 FYEKMQ (reference sequence). CDR3 protein: CASSPGSLASDTQYF. DNA for the CDR3: TGTGCCAGCAGCCCTGGGTCTCTAGCCTCAGATACGCAGTATTTT.

This chain joins TRBV3-1 (or the pseudogene TRBV3-2) and TRBJ1-1; the D is unclear. The CDR3 contains 11 residues. The germline V and J ends were trimmed by 1 base and 13 bases, with 10 bases remaining between them. Germline V lookup: CDR1 LGHDT, CDR2 YNNKEL (reference sequence). The CDR3, as DNA: TGTGCCAGCAGCCAAGGGGCCGAGGGTTTCTTT. Its protein is CASSQGAEGFF.

This clone was seen only once. The rearrangement joins TRBV4-3 to TRBJ1-1; the D is unclear. Trimming pared 4 bases from V and 4 bases from J, leaving 16 bases between. This CDR3 spans 15 amino acids. Germline V gene lookup returns CDR1 LGHNA and CDR2 YSLEER. CDR3 sequence: CASSLDRLSGTEAFF. CDR3 nucleotides: TGCGCCAGCAGCCTAGACCGGTTGAGTGGCACTGAAGCTTTCTTT.

This clone was detected only once. This chain connects TRBV5-4 to TRBJ1-1; D remains unclear. Germline lookup yields CDR1 SGHNT and CDR2 YYREEE (reference sequence). V dropped 2 bases and J dropped 3 bases, with 14 bases sitting between them. The CDR3 extends over 15 amino acids. CDR3 protein: CASSFPAQPDTEAFF. The CDR3 nucleotides are TGTGCCAGCAGCTTTCCAGCGCAACCGGACACTGAAGCTTTCTTT.

The V call is TRBV2, the J call TRBJ1-5; tentatively, D is TRBD1 (5 bases). Per the germline V gene, CDR1 is SNHLY and CDR2 is FYNNEI. V was trimmed by 1 base and J by 5 bases, leaving 9 bases between them. CDR3 length equals 14 residues. CDR3 in DNA: TGTGCCAGCAGTGAAGGGACACTTGATCAGCCCCAGCATTTT. Amino acid sequence: CASSEGTLDQPQHF.

The rearrangement uses TRBV19 and TRBJ1-5; D call uncertain. The CDR3 contains 15 residues. Germline values: CDR1 LNHDA, CDR2 SQIVND (reference sequence). V was pared by 4 bases and J by 3 bases, with 13 bases between. The CDR3 reads CASSNGIWNNQPQHF. The CDR3 region has the DNA TGTGCCAGTAGTAACGGGATCTGGAACAATCAGCCCCAGCATTTT.

The chain links TRBV18 to TRBJ2-1; the match to TRBD1 covers 10 bases. Germline V lookup: CDR1 KGHSH, CDR2 LQKENI. The CDR3 is 16 amino acids. Trimming took 6 bases from V and 3 from J; bases not matched to a gene: 8. CDR3 sequence reads: CASSHRQGANYNEQFF. The DNA for the CDR3 is TGTGCCAGCTCCCACCGACAGGGGGCTAACTACAATGAGCAGTTCTTC.

The V gene is TRBV6-2 or TRBV6-3, the J gene TRBJ1-5; no clear D. The germline V gene encodes CDR1 MNHEY and CDR2 SVGEGT. The CDR3 extends over 13 amino acids. V lost 4 bases and J 5 bases, leaving 9 bases between the germline ends. CDR3 region: CASSWEGYQPQHF. CDR3 sequence (DNA): TGTGCCAGCAGTTGGGAGGGATATCAGCCCCAGCATTTT.

Worth noting for this clone: This sample also contains other DNA sequences that code for the same CDR3. This chain joins TRBV3-1 (or the pseudogene TRBV3-2) and TRBJ1-3; tentative D call: TRBD1 (6 bases). The CDR3 is 14 amino acids. Trimming pared 3 bases from V and 0 bases from J, leaving 6 bases between. CDR1 is LGHDT, CDR2 YNNKEL, per germline (reference sequence). The CDR3 reads CASSQGASGNTIYF. Written as DNA, the CDR3 is TGTGCCAGCAGCCAGGGGGCCTCTGGAAACACCATATATTTT.

The CDR3 loop is CAWSLQGVEQYF. In nucleotides, the CDR3 is TGTGCCTGGAGTCTGCAGGGGGTCGAGCAGTACTTC. This chain joins TRBV30 and TRBJ2-7, with 7 bases matching TRBD1. V gave up 2 bases and J gave up 6 bases; unmatched junction bases: 4. The CDR3 runs to 12 residues. Germline V gives CDR1 GTSNPN, CDR2 SVGIG (reference sequence).

The chain recombines TRBV3-1 (or the pseudogene TRBV3-2) with TRBJ1-2, with 10 positions matching TRBD1. CDR3 size: 14 residues. Germline CDR1 and CDR2: LGHDT and YNNKEL (reference sequence). Losses at the gene ends were 3 bases for V and 7 bases for J; bases not matched to a gene: 5. In nucleotides, the CDR3 is TGTGCCAGCAGCCAGGGACAGGGGTTAGGTGGCTACACCTTC. Translating gives CASSQGQGLGGYTF.

V usage is TRBV3-1 (or the pseudogene TRBV3-2) and J usage is TRBJ2-5, with TRBD2 as a possible D gene (6 bases). This CDR3 spans 13 amino acids. From germline, CDR1 is LGHDT and CDR2 YNNKEL (reference sequence). V was cut by 0 bases and J by 7 bases, with 9 bases left in between. The chain's CDR3 is CASSQDEGGTQYF. The DNA of the CDR3 is TGTGCCAGCAGCCAAGATGAGGGAGGGACCCAGTACTTC.

V usage is TRBV7-6 and J usage is TRBJ1-6, with TRBD1 matching 8 bases. V lost 0 bases and J lost 6; bases outside the gene matches: 4. The CDR3 spans 16 residues. Germline V gives CDR1 SGHVS, CDR2 FNYEAQ. The CDR3, as DNA: TGTGCCAGCAGCTTAGCAGGGACAGGCACTAATTCACCCCTCCACTTT. Translation gives CASSLAGTGTNSPLHF.

The chain joins TRBV3-1 (or the pseudogene TRBV3-2) to TRBJ1-2, with D uncertain. The V end was cut by 3 bases, the J end by 8 bases, with 13 bases between. The CDR3 totals 13 residues. The V gene's germline CDR1 is LGHDT and CDR2 YNNKEL (reference sequence). CDR3 in DNA: TGTGCCAGCAGCCACCAGGCTGTGATGGGCTACACCTTC. Translating it yields CASSHQAVMGYTF.

V and J are TRBV7-2 and TRBJ2-4, with 15 nucleotides matching TRBD2. There are 16 residues in the CDR3. V lost 4 bases and J lost 9; bases outside the gene matches: 7. CDR1 is SGHTA and CDR2 is FQGNSA in the germline V gene. In nucleotides, the CDR3 is TGTGCCAGCAGCTCGGGACTAGCGGGGGGCCAGCGCATTCAGTACTTC. Its translation is CASSSGLAGGQRIQYF.

The rearrangement links TRBV27 to TRBJ2-2; 16 positions agree with TRBD2. Germline CDR1 reads MNHEY; CDR2 reads SMNVEV (reference sequence). J was trimmed by 6 bases and V by 5 bases; bases with no gene match: 6. CDR3 length equals 17 residues. The CDR3 is CASSPGTSGGAPGELFF. Here the CDR3 DNA reads TGTGCCAGCAGTCCCGGGACTAGCGGGGGGGCCCCCGGGGAGCTGTTTTTT.

This chain connects TRBV4-1 to TRBJ1-5; 10 nucleotides agree with TRBD1. Germline V CDR1 and CDR2: MGHRA, YSYEKL. J gave up 7 bases and V 2 bases, and 2 bases lay outside the gene matches. This CDR3 contains 14 residues. CDR3: CASSQLTGGQPQHF. The CDR3 region has the DNA TGCGCCAGCAGCCAACTGACAGGGGGCCAGCCCCAGCATTTT.